A selection of T cell receptor beta chains follows, all from one sample in a study of cytomegalovirus exposure and HLA in healthy donors. Produced via immunoSEQ multiplex PCR; TCRdb's table is partial and in-frame only. The table lists about 130,000 clones, about 80% of them singletons. Specimen: PBMCs. These receptors all come from a human donor in good health. Both conserved end residues are part of each CDR3. A D gene is named only where the DNA matches it firmly. Clone sizes are given selectively: once, few, many, or a class where the clone is expanded.

TRBV19,TRBD1,.,TRBJ1-4,CARTTLTGTNEKLFF,TGTGCCAGGACGACTTTGACAGGGACTAATGAAAAACTGTTTTTT
TRBV9,TRBD2,.,TRBJ2-1,CASSVGGTTNEQFF,TGTGCCAGCAGCGTAGGAGGGACTACAAATGAGCAGTTCTTC
TRBV5-6,.,.,TRBJ2-3,CASGGHLWTGDTQYF,TGTGCCAGTGGGGGACACCTATGGACGGGAGATACGCAGTATTTT
TRBV10-3,.,.,TRBJ1-1,CAISESLGLSDTEAFF,TGTGCCATCAGTGAGTCTCTTGGGTTGAGCGACACTGAAGCTTTCTTT
TRBV7-4,.,.,TRBJ2-3,CASLRGGGQYF,TGTGCCAGCCTAAGAGGGGGGGGGCAGTATTTT
TRBV5-1,TRBD1,.,TRBJ1-2,CASSLVARGVYGYTF,TGCGCCAGCAGCTTGGTAGCCAGGGGGGTCTATGGCTACACCTTC
TRBV7-8,.,.,TRBJ2-7,CASSLGVQGVYEQYF,TGTGCCAGCAGCTTAGGCGTGCAGGGCGTTTACGAGCAGTACTTC
TRBV5-1,.,.,TRBJ1-5,CASSLGAGNSNQPQHF,TGCGCCAGCAGCTTGGGCGCAGGCAATAGCAATCAGCCCCAGCATTTT
TRBV4-1,.,.,TRBJ2-3,CASSQQHREQDTQYF,TGCGCCAGCAGCCAACAGCACAGGGAACAAGATACGCAGTATTTT
TRBV28,.,.,TRBJ2-6,CASHGAGANVLTF,TGTGCCTCCCACGGGGCTGGGGCCAACGTCCTGACTTTC
TRBV28,.,.,TRBJ2-5,CASREATGQETQYF,TGTGCCAGCAGGGAAGCGACAGGCCAAGAGACCCAGTACTTC
TRBV5-1,.,.,TRBJ1-1,CASSIGLEVNTEAFF,TGCGCCAGCAGCATAGGGTTGGAGGTAAACACTGAAGCTTTCTTT
TRBV6-1,.,.,TRBJ2-7,CASSPSGTKYEQYF,TGTGCCAGCAGTCCTTCGGGGACAAAGTACGAGCAGTACTTC
TRBV9,.,.,TRBJ2-3,CASSVAFGSSTDTQYF,TGTGCCAGCAGCGTAGCCTTTGGCTCTAGCACAGATACGCAGTATTTT
TRBV7-2,TRBD1,.,TRBJ2-7,CASSLRTGWMSSYEQYF,TGTGCCAGCAGCTTGAGGACAGGGTGGATGTCGTCCTACGAGCAGTACTTC
TRBV5-6,TRBD1,.,TRBJ1-4,CASRTGAQGEKLFF,TGTGCCAGCAGAACAGGGGCGCAGGGTGAAAAACTGTTTTTT
TRBV28,.,.,TRBJ1-5,CASSFRQLLYSNQPQHF,TGTGCCAGCAGTTTTCGGCAGTTACTATATAGCAATCAGCCCCAGCATTTT
TRBV5-4,.,.,TRBJ1-3,CASSLFTGNTIYF,TGTGCCAGCAGCTTGTTTACTGGAAACACCATATATTTT
TRBV5-5,TRBD1,.,TRBJ2-2,CASSSPGQGWGELFF,TGTGCCAGCAGCTCGCCGGGACAGGGATGGGGGGAGCTGTTTTTT
TRBV5-6,.,.,TRBJ2-7,CASSSTWTYEQYF,TGTGCCAGCAGCTCGACATGGACCTACGAGCAGTACTTC
TRBV7-6,.,.,TRBJ2-5,CASSLASPPGTQYF,TGTGCCAGCAGCTTAGCGAGCCCGCCGGGGACCCAGTACTTC
TRBV28,TRBD1,.,TRBJ2-2,CASRKGQGASTGELFF,TGTGCCAGCAGGAAGGGACAGGGGGCTAGTACCGGGGAGCTGTTTTTT
TRBV6-1,.,few,TRBJ2-7,CASLESRGSEQYF,TGTGCCAGCCTCGAAAGTAGAGGGAGCGAGCAGTACTTC
TRBV6-4,TRBD2,few,TRBJ2-1,CASSTLAGGVGEQFF,TGTGCCAGCAGCACACTAGCGGGGGGAGTCGGTGAGCAGTTCTTC
TRBV27,.,.,TRBJ1-6,CASSLRGYPNSPLHF,TGTGCCAGCAGTTTAAGAGGGTACCCGAATTCACCCCTCCACTTT
TRBV19,.,.,TRBJ1-6,CASSIPRAIRGSISPLHF,TGTGCCAGTAGTATTCCCCGGGCCATACGAGGGTCAATTTCACCCCTCCACTTT
TRBV5-4,.,.,TRBJ1-4,CASSSTTGNEKLFF,TGTGCCAGCAGCTCCACGACAGGTAATGAAAAACTGTTTTTT
TRBV19,.,.,TRBJ1-4,CASSKEGTGKLFF,TGTGCCAGTAGTAAGGAGGGTACCGGGAAACTGTTTTTT
TRBV6-5,TRBD2,.,TRBJ2-2,CASSYSGGTAGELFF,TGTGCCAGCAGTTACTCGGGAGGGACGGCCGGGGAGCTGTTTTTT
TRBV5-1,TRBD1,.,TRBJ2-1,CASSPGQQYNEQFF,TGCGCCAGCAGCCCGGGACAGCAATACAATGAGCAGTTCTTC
TRBV5-6,.,few,TRBJ1-2,CASSLGLVQANYGYTF,TGTGCCAGCAGCTTGGGGTTGGTGCAGGCCAACTATGGCTACACCTTC
TRBV19,.,.,TRBJ1-5,CASSWELEGQPQHF,TGTGCCAGTAGTTGGGAGTTAGAGGGTCAGCCCCAGCATTTT
TRBV19,.,few,TRBJ1-2,CASRRVDGYTF,TGTGCCAGTAGGCGGGTCGATGGCTACACCTTC
TRBV5-5,TRBD1,few,TRBJ1-3,CASSPGQGLVNTIYF,TGTGCCAGCAGCCCCGGACAGGGTCTTGTAAACACCATATATTTT
TRBV5-5,.,.,TRBJ1-6,CASSLLSGVNSPLHF,TGTGCCAGCAGCTTGTTATCAGGGGTTAATTCACCCCTCCACTTT
TRBV2,TRBD1,few,TRBJ2-2,CASSRDRNTGELFF,TGTGCCAGCAGTCGGGACAGGAACACCGGGGAGCTGTTTTTT
TRBV7-9,.,few,TRBJ1-5,CASSVSAGRNQPQHF,TGTGCCAGCAGCGTCTCGGCGGGGCGCAATCAGCCCCAGCATTTT
TRBV7-8,.,.,TRBJ2-1,CASSLDRSSYNEQFF,TGTGCCAGCAGCTTAGATCGGAGCTCCTACAATGAGCAGTTCTTC
TRBV6-5,TRBD1,.,TRBJ1-2,CASSESDRGYGYTF,TGTGCCAGCAGCGAATCTGACAGGGGCTATGGCTACACCTTC
TRBV29-1,TRBD1,.,TRBJ1-2,CSVETGRGVVGYTF,TGCAGCGTCGAGACCGGCAGGGGGGTGGTGGGCTACACCTTC
TRBV9,.,.,TRBJ2-3,CASSVTRSGTDTQYF,TGTGCCAGCAGCGTAACCAGGTCAGGCACAGATACGCAGTATTTT
TRBV6-1,TRBD1,.,TRBJ1-5,CASSETGAYQPQHF,TGTGCCAGCAGTGAAACAGGGGCTTATCAGCCCCAGCATTTT
TRBV15,.,once,TRBJ1-3,CATSRDWGPGNTIYF,TGTGCCACCAGCAGAGATTGGGGGCCTGGAAACACCATATATTTT
TRBV4-1,.,.,TRBJ2-3,CASSQTGVGDTQYF,TGCGCCAGCAGCCAAACGGGGGTGGGAGATACGCAGTATTTT
TRBV7-2,TRBD1,.,TRBJ1-6,CASSPRQGKNSPLHF,TGTGCCAGCAGCCCGCGACAGGGTAAAAATTCACCCCTCCACTTT
TRBV2,TRBD2,once,TRBJ2-7,CASSEDTSGAYEQYF,TGTGCCAGCAGTGAAGACACTAGCGGGGCCTACGAGCAGTACTTC
TRBV27,TRBD1,.,TRBJ2-1,CASSWTGREQFF,TGTGCCAGCAGTTGGACAGGGCGTGAGCAGTTCTTC
TRBV7-9,.,.,TRBJ2-7,CASSFSYEQYF,TGTGCCAGCAGCTTCTCCTACGAGCAGTACTTC
TRBV5-1,.,.,TRBJ1-4,CASSLYINEKLFF,TGCGCCAGCAGCTTGTACATTAATGAAAAACTGTTTTTT
TRBV4-2,.,.,TRBJ2-7,CASSQVRRPYEQYF,TGTGCCAGCAGCCAAGTCCGGAGACCATACGAGCAGTACTTC
TRBV7-9,.,.,TRBJ1-6,CASSAGSSYNSPLHF,TGTGCCAGCAGTGCGGGCAGCTCCTATAATTCACCCCTCCACTTT
TRBV19,TRBD1,.,TRBJ1-5,CASTPLTGRNQPQHF,TGTGCCAGTACCCCATTGACAGGGCGCAATCAGCCCCAGCATTTT
TRBV2,.,.,TRBJ1-4,CASSSLLPTNEKLFF,TGTGCCAGCAGTTCACTTCTCCCAACTAATGAAAAACTGTTTTTT